This TCR beta chain comes out of a study of shared T cell receptors in the human thymus. This table comes from immunoSEQ multiplex PCR, and its TCRdb copy is limited to in-frame clones, with some not included. The sample lists about 660,000 clones; roughly 90% were seen once. The germline V gene has CDR1 MNHEY and CDR2 SVGAGI. CDR3 length: 13 residues. V was shortened by 2 bases and J by 9 bases, with 13 bases between the two germline ends. The same data also contributed to another study, on human thymus T cells. That paper notes: It was healthy Finnish infants having corrective surgery for congenital heart defects who were the donors. Thymic material originated from resections removed in the course of corrective heart surgery. Thymic and blood repertoires seemed to show skewed V and J gene use.

Sequencing was done on a sample of thymocytes. The sequence came from a boy in the first two years of life with a congenital heart defect. The chain uses TRBV6-5 and TRBJ1-1; D might be TRBD1 (5 bases). This chain's CDR3 is CASSYTGGVKAFF. CDR3 nucleotide sequence: TGTGCCAGCAGTTACACAGGAGGGGTCAAAGCTTTCTTT.